The count of the clone carrying this TCR beta chain is one. Its antigen is as yet unknown. The record originates from a study of T cells in narcolepsy. Regarding the study as a whole: Autoreactive clone sequences were missing from some blood memory CD4+ repertoires. Reportedly, autoreactive clonotypes were serially detected in patients' blood but not controls'. Autoreactive HCRT-specific and TRIB2-specific clonotypes were marked in same-patient CSF-versus-blood CD4+ comparisons.

CDR1 SSHAT and CDR2 FNYEAQ come from the germline V gene (reference sequence). V lost 4 bases and J lost 2; bases outside the gene matches: 13. This CDR3 contains 18 residues. Here immunoSEQ multiplex PCR was the method, and the copy in TCRdb shows in-frame clones only, minus some. This sample has about 33,000 clones, with about nine tenths found just once. Sequencing was carried out using CD45RA- memory CD4+ T cells from PBMCs. The clonotype comes from a human donor with narcolepsy. V gene TRBV7-7 combines with J gene TRBJ2-2; 7 nucleotides agree with TRBD1. The CDR3 DNA reads TGTGCCAGCAGCTATTCTAACTGGACAGGTATCAACACCGGGGAGCTGTTTTTT. Translating it yields CASSYSNWTGINTGELFF.